The present T cell receptor (beta chain) was sequenced within a study of blood T cells in healthy people across ages. Germline CDR1 LGHDT, CDR2 YNNKEL (reference sequence). The length of the CDR3 is 15 residues. About this clonotype: This could be a read error, since a much larger clone is one nucleotide away.

Together with a sample-barcoded 5' primer, a J-beta primer mix was included in a second PCR lasting about 6 to 11 cycles. Each cDNA was tagged by a template-switch adaptor containing 12 random nucleotides. TCRdb reprocessed the 5' RACE reads via MiXCR and lists one record per CDR3 protein. The data show hundreds of thousands of distinct CDR3 sequences, 52% seen once. This sequence joins TRBV3-1 and TRBJ2-1, with 14 bases matching TRBD2. The clonotype was recovered from a woman aged 80 or over in good health. Sequencing was performed on blood. In DNA, the CDR3 is TGTACCAGCAGCCAGGGGACTAGCGGGAGAAATGAGCAGTTCTTC. As protein: CTSSQGTSGRNEQFF.